This paragraph covers one TCR beta chain sequence. This same CDR3 is encoded by further DNA sequences in the sample. This record comes from a study of T cells in narcolepsy. The CDR3 contains 13 residues. The V gene's germline CDR1 is SGHVS and CDR2 FQNEAQ. V dropped 2 bases and J dropped 6 bases, with 11 bases sitting between them. Profiling relied on immunoSEQ multiplex PCR, and the TCRdb table lists in-frame clones only, not all of them. The table records about 32,000 clones, about four fifths of them present only once. The chain links TRBV7-8 to TRBJ2-7, with D hard to call. Material for sequencing was CD45RA- memory CD4+ T cells from PBMCs. This TCR was sampled from a human donor with narcolepsy. This CDR3 is CASSLKVSREQYF. CDR3 in DNA: TGTGCCAGCAGCTTAAAGGTTTCGCGCGAGCAGTACTTC.